These 10 T cell receptor beta chains originate from one sample sequenced in a study of blood T cell repertoires in COVID-19. TCRdb's copy holds only in-frame clones and misses some; the assay was immunoSEQ multiplex PCR. The sample comprises roughly 62,000 clones, roughly 90% of which are singletons, and 5% to 7% rests with the top ten. The sequenced sample consisted of peripheral blood. The receptors were gathered from a human donor in a cohort sampled during active COVID-19.

The V call is TRBV6-5, the J call TRBJ2-1; D gene ambiguous. Germline-derived CDR1 and CDR2 are MNHEY and SVGAGI. This CDR3 has 15 amino acids. Between the trimmed V and J ends, which lost 10 bases and 7 bases, there was a span of 23 bases. CDR3 in DNA: TGTGCCACCCGAAGTGAGGCCCTTCTCGAGAATGAGCAGTTCTTC. Its protein is CATRSEALLENEQFF.

This clone came up once. The chain couples TRBV5-4 to TRBJ2-7, with 11 bases that match TRBD1. Germline assignment: CDR1 SGHNT and CDR2 YYREEE (reference sequence). After removal of 4 bases from V and 5 bases from J, the junction contained 8 bases not matched to a gene. CDR3 length: 15 amino acids. The CDR3 nucleotides are TGTGCCAGCAGCACCGGGACAGGGGGGATCCACGAGCAGTACTTC. This translates into CASSTGTGGIHEQYF. Drawing the rest from reference TRBV5-4 and TRBJ2-7, the complete variable domain is ETGVTQSPTHLIKTRGQQVTLRCSSQSGHNTVSWYQQALGQGPQFIFQYYREEENGRGNFPPRFSGLQFPNYSSELNVNALELDDSALYLCASSTGTGGIHEQYFGPGTRLTVT.

The chain employs TRBV9 and TRBJ1-4, with D possibly TRBD1 on 6 matching bases. V lost 3 bases and J 0 bases, leaving 12 bases between the germline ends. CDR3 size: 16 residues. From germline, CDR1 is SGDLS and CDR2 YYNGEE. The CDR3 region has the DNA TGTGCCAGCAGCGGATGGTCAGGGGCAACTAATGAAAAACTGTTTTTT. The encoded protein is CASSGWSGATNEKLFF.

The chain couples TRBV3-1 (or the pseudogene TRBV3-2) to TRBJ2-3, with 11 positions matching TRBD2. CDR1 is LGHDT and CDR2 is YNNKEL in the germline V gene (reference sequence). There are 15 residues in the CDR3. The V and J ends lost 7 bases and 5 bases, in that order; junction bases with no gene match: 8. The CDR3 region has the DNA TGTGCCAGCAAACTAGCGGGAGTAGGGGAAGATACGCAGTATTTT. Translation gives CASKLAGVGEDTQYF.

CDR3 amino acids: CASSLQGAALGEQFF. The CDR3 DNA reads TGTGCCAGCTCATTACAGGGAGCCGCTTTGGGTGAGCAGTTCTTC. V gene TRBV18 combines with J gene TRBJ2-1, with D perhaps matching TRBD1 (6 bases). The CDR3 has 15 amino acids. The V and J ends lost 5 bases and 9 bases respectively, with 20 bases between them. Germline loops: CDR1 KGHSH, CDR2 LQKENI.

The CDR3 DNA reads TGTGCCAGCACCGGACTGGACCTGAGGCAGTATTTT. Translating gives CASTGLDLRQYF. The J gene is TRBJ2-3, the V gene TRBV6-5; tentatively, D is TRBD2 (5 bases). The CDR3 loop spans 12 amino acids. Germline V gene data show CDR1 as MNHEY and CDR2 as SVGAGI. Trimming removed 7 bases from V and 11 bases from J, with 16 bases in between.

This sequence joins TRBV5-1 and TRBJ2-4, with D unclear. The ends were cut back, 5 bases at V and 5 bases at J, with 14 bases in the middle. CDR1 is SGHRS, CDR2 YFSETQ, per germline. The CDR3 is made up of 14 amino acids. The CDR3 sequence is CASSLSLEQNIQYF. The CDR3 coding sequence is TGCGCCAGCAGTCTAAGCCTGGAGCAAAACATTCAGTACTTC.

The count of this clone is one. This chain uses TRBV29-1 with TRBJ2-1, with TRBD2 matching 9 bases. This CDR3 region has 14 residues. Germline values: CDR1 SQVTM, CDR2 ANQGSEA. J lost 6 bases, V lost 7 bases, and 10 bases had no gene match. The CDR3 loop reads CSARLAAMRNEQFF. DNA for the CDR3: TGCAGCGCAAGACTAGCGGCTATGCGCAATGAGCAGTTCTTC.

This rearrangement joins TRBV6-4 to TRBJ2-7; 8 bases align to TRBD1. In germline, CDR1 is MRHNA, CDR2 SNTAGT. The V gene end was trimmed by 8 bases and the J gene end by 4 bases; junction bases not matched to a gene: 10. The CDR3 runs to 14 residues. CDR3 bases: TGTGCCAGCTGCGAGGGTCAGGGGGCATACGAGCAGTACTTC. It encodes CASCEGQGAYEQYF.

The V call is TRBV19, the J call TRBJ1-4, with TRBD1 as a possible D gene (5 bases). The CDR3 has 15 amino acids. Deletions cut 1 base from V and 6 bases from J, with 12 bases between. In germline, CDR1 is LNHDA, CDR2 SQIVND (reference sequence). The CDR3 loop reads CASSIGTWGHEKLFF. For the CDR3, the DNA is TGTGCCAGTAGTATAGGTACCTGGGGCCATGAAAAACTGTTTTTT.